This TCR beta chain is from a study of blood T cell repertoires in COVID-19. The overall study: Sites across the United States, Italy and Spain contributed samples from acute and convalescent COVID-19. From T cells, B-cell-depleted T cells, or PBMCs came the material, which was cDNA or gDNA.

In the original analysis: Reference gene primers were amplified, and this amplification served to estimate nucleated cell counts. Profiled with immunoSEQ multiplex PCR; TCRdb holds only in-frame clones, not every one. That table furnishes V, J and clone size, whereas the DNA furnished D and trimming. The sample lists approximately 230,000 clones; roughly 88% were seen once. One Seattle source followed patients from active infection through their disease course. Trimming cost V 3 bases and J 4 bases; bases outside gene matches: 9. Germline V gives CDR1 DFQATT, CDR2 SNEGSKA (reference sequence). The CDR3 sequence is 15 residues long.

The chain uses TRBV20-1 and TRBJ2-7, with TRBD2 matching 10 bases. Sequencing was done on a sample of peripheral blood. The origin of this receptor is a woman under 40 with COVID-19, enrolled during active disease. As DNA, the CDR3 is TGCAGTGCTAGTAAACTGACTAGCGGGTTATACGAGCAGTACGTC. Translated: CSASKLTSGLYEQYV.